A selection of T cell receptor beta chains follows, all from one sample in a study of CD8 T cells in Susac syndrome. One entry per CDR3 protein, called by TCRdb with MiXCR from the immunoSEQ multiplex PCR reads. The sample includes about 190,000 distinct CDR3 sequences, approximately 93% of them seen just once. Sequenced: CD4+ T cells from PBMCs. These receptors were taken from a human donor in good health. The CDR3 runs from the conserved cysteine through the conserved F or W. Fields, in order: D gene, V gene, clone size, J gene, CDR3 protein, CDR3 DNA. D genes are given only for firm matches. Clone size is not always given. Where it is, it says once, few, many or a class for expanded clones.

D: NA
V: TRBV5-1
size: NA
J: TRBJ1-1
CDR3: CASSIQGPNTEAFF
DNA: TGCGCCAGCAGCATACAGGGACCCAACACTGAAGCTTTCTTT

D: NA
V: TRBV2
size: NA
J: TRBJ2-6
CDR3: CATRRGSGANVLTF
DNA: TGTGCCACTAGGAGGGGGTCTGGGGCCAACGTCCTGACTTTC

D: NA
V: TRBV4-2
size: NA
J: TRBJ1-2
CDR3: CASSQEGQGFGYTF
DNA: TGTGCCAGCAGCCAAGAAGGGCAAGGGTTCGGCTACACCTTC

D: TRBD1
V: TRBV6-1
size: NA
J: TRBJ1-2
CDR3: CASRDREFAGYTF
DNA: TGTGCCAGCAGGGACAGGGAATTCGCTGGCTACACCTTC

D: TRBD1
V: TRBV29-1
size: NA
J: TRBJ2-1
CDR3: CSVDRQGSYNEQFF
DNA: TGCAGCGTTGACCGACAGGGCTCCTACAATGAGCAGTTCTTC

D: TRBD2
V: TRBV29-1
size: NA
J: TRBJ2-3
CDR3: CSVVSAGGTDTQYF
DNA: TGCAGCGTAGTCTCCGCGGGGGGCACAGATACGCAGTATTTT

D: TRBD2
V: TRBV3-1
size: NA
J: TRBJ2-5
CDR3: CASSLKLAGAETQYF
DNA: TGTGCCAGCAGCCTAAAACTAGCGGGGGCGGAGACCCAGTACTTC

D: NA
V: TRBV20-1
size: NA
J: TRBJ1-2
CDR3: CSALDSYGYTF
DNA: TGCAGTGCCTTAGACAGTTATGGCTACACCTTC

D: TRBD1
V: TRBV12-3/TRBV12-4
size: NA
J: TRBJ1-2
CDR3: CASSYGGTGYYGYTF
DNA: TGTGCCAGCAGCTATGGAGGGACAGGGTACTATGGCTACACCTTC

D: NA
V: TRBV19
size: NA
J: TRBJ1-6
CDR3: CASKARNNSPLHF
DNA: TGTGCCAGTAAGGCCCGGAATAATTCACCCCTCCACTTT

D: NA
V: TRBV29-1
size: NA
J: TRBJ2-5
CDR3: CSVENREETQYF
DNA: TGCAGCGTTGAAAACAGGGAGGAGACCCAGTACTTC

D: TRBD1
V: TRBV28
size: once
J: TRBJ2-7
CDR3: CASRGQGGTYEQYF
DNA: TGTGCCAGCAGGGGACAGGGGGGCACCTACGAGCAGTACTTC

D: NA
V: TRBV5-4
size: NA
J: TRBJ2-1
CDR3: CASTLQGRGYNEQFF
DNA: TGTGCCAGCACCTTGCAGGGGCGGGGGTACAATGAGCAGTTCTTC

D: NA
V: TRBV7-9
size: once
J: TRBJ1-2
CDR3: CASRSGQIYGYTF
DNA: TGTGCCAGCAGGTCCGGACAGATCTATGGCTACACCTTC

D: NA
V: TRBV30
size: NA
J: TRBJ2-6
CDR3: CAWNGGTGANVLTF
DNA: TGTGCCTGGAATGGGGGGACCGGGGCCAACGTCCTGACTTTC

D: NA
V: TRBV29-1
size: NA
J: TRBJ2-3
CDR3: CSVEAPASADTQYF
DNA: TGCAGCGTTGAAGCCCCGGCTAGCGCAGATACGCAGTATTTT

D: TRBD1
V: TRBV30
size: NA
J: TRBJ2-5
CDR3: CAWSTGTGVKETQYF
DNA: TGTGCCTGGAGTACCGGGACAGGGGTGAAAGAGACCCAGTACTTC

D: TRBD2
V: TRBV20-1
size: NA
J: TRBJ2-1
CDR3: CSAGGGAVDEQFF
DNA: TGCAGTGCTGGCGGGGGGGCCGTAGATGAGCAGTTCTTC

D: NA
V: TRBV4-2
size: NA
J: TRBJ1-5
CDR3: CASSQGEGKGNQPQHF
DNA: TGTGCCAGCAGCCAAGGAGAGGGCAAAGGCAATCAGCCCCAGCATTTT

D: NA
V: TRBV20-1
size: NA
J: TRBJ1-6
CDR3: CSARLSRDNSPLHF
DNA: TGCAGTGCTAGATTGAGTAGGGACAATTCACCCCTCCACTTT

D: NA
V: TRBV12-3/TRBV12-4
size: NA
J: TRBJ1-1
CDR3: CASRIRDSEAFF
DNA: TGTGCCAGCAGGATCAGGGATTCTGAAGCTTTCTTT

D: NA
V: TRBV9
size: NA
J: TRBJ2-1
CDR3: CASSVRTTGLGNEQFF
DNA: TGTGCCAGCAGCGTAAGGACTACAGGGCTGGGGAATGAGCAGTTCTTC

D: NA
V: TRBV6-2/TRBV6-3
size: NA
J: TRBJ1-3
CDR3: CATLEGNTIYF
DNA: TGTGCCACCCTCGAGGGAAACACCATATATTTT

D: NA
V: TRBV5-1
size: NA
J: TRBJ1-2
CDR3: CASSSDVLYGYTF
DNA: TGCGCCAGCAGCTCGGATGTCCTCTATGGCTACACCTTC

D: NA
V: TRBV7-2
size: NA
J: TRBJ2-2
CDR3: CASSLDHAMVNTGELFF
DNA: TGTGCCAGCAGCCTAGACCATGCCATGGTGAACACCGGGGAGCTGTTTTTT

D: TRBD1
V: TRBV20-1
size: NA
J: TRBJ1-5
CDR3: CSARSGGSGQPQHF
DNA: TGCAGTGCCCGCTCAGGGGGTTCTGGTCAGCCCCAGCATTTT

D: NA
V: TRBV6-5
size: NA
J: TRBJ2-2
CDR3: CASSYEGDLNTGELFF
DNA: TGTGCCAGCAGTTACGAGGGGGATTTGAACACCGGGGAGCTGTTTTTT

D: NA
V: TRBV29-1
size: NA
J: TRBJ1-2
CDR3: CSAEGGRGYGYTF
DNA: TGCAGCGCCGAGGGAGGACGTGGCTATGGCTACACCTTC

D: TRBD1
V: TRBV5-4
size: few
J: TRBJ2-1
CDR3: CASSLGGSSYNEQFF
DNA: TGTGCCAGCAGCTTAGGGGGCAGCTCCTACAATGAGCAGTTCTTC

D: TRBD1
V: TRBV29-1
size: NA
J: TRBJ1-1
CDR3: CSASGPGGTEAFF
DNA: TGCAGCGCGAGCGGCCCAGGGGGCACTGAAGCTTTCTTT

D: NA
V: TRBV6-2/TRBV6-3
size: once
J: TRBJ2-3
CDR3: CASSYPPTADTQYF
DNA: TGTGCCAGCAGTTACCCCCCGACCGCAGATACGCAGTATTTT

D: NA
V: TRBV27
size: NA
J: TRBJ1-6
CDR3: CASSSSPGYNSPLHF
DNA: TGTGCCAGCAGTTCCTCCCCCGGGTATAATTCACCCCTCCACTTT

D: NA
V: TRBV28
size: NA
J: TRBJ1-6
CDR3: CASSLQSGVNSPLHF
DNA: TGTGCCAGCAGTTTACAATCCGGGGTTAATTCACCCCTCCACTTT

D: NA
V: TRBV7-9
size: NA
J: TRBJ2-7
CDR3: CASSPFGRGSSFYEQYF
DNA: TGTGCCAGCAGCCCTTTTGGGAGGGGGAGCTCCTTCTACGAGCAGTACTTC

D: NA
V: TRBV28
size: NA
J: TRBJ1-1
CDR3: CASSQVVNTEAFF
DNA: TGTGCCAGCAGTCAGGTCGTGAACACTGAAGCTTTCTTT

D: NA
V: TRBV4-3
size: NA
J: TRBJ1-6
CDR3: CASSPGRGSPLHF
DNA: TGCGCCAGCAGCCCAGGGAGGGGCTCACCCCTCCACTTT

D: TRBD1
V: TRBV7-2
size: once
J: TRBJ1-6
CDR3: CASSPRGQINSPLHF
DNA: TGTGCCAGCAGTCCACGGGGACAGATTAATTCACCCCTCCACTTT

D: TRBD2
V: TRBV18
size: NA
J: TRBJ2-2
CDR3: CASSSLWASGDTGELFF
DNA: TGTGCCAGCTCATCCCTTTGGGCTAGCGGGGACACCGGGGAGCTGTTTTTT

D: NA
V: TRBV12-3/TRBV12-4
size: NA
J: TRBJ2-1
CDR3: CASSSRQISYNEQFF
DNA: TGTGCCAGCAGTTCCCGGCAGATCTCCTACAATGAGCAGTTCTTC

D: TRBD1
V: TRBV28
size: NA
J: TRBJ1-1
CDR3: CASQGAGSTEAFF
DNA: TGTGCCTCTCAGGGGGCCGGGAGCACTGAAGCTTTCTTT

D: NA
V: TRBV29-1
size: few
J: TRBJ2-7
CDR3: CSVEDPRRPYEQYF
DNA: TGCAGCGTTGAAGACCCGAGGAGGCCTTACGAGCAGTACTTC

D: TRBD2
V: TRBV3-1
size: NA
J: TRBJ2-7
CDR3: CASSQAVGLVLGEQYF
DNA: TGTGCCAGCAGCCAAGCAGTAGGACTAGTCCTTGGCGAGCAGTACTTC

D: NA
V: TRBV27
size: NA
J: TRBJ1-6
CDR3: CASSSTVSYNSPLHF
DNA: TGTGCCAGCAGTTCGACAGTATCCTATAATTCACCCCTCCACTTT

D: TRBD1
V: TRBV5-4
size: NA
J: TRBJ2-2
CDR3: CASRTRDRGLNTGELFF
DNA: TGTGCCAGCAGAACCCGGGACAGGGGGTTGAACACCGGGGAGCTGTTTTTT

D: NA
V: TRBV28
size: once
J: TRBJ2-2
CDR3: CASRYNTGELFF
DNA: TGTGCCAGCAGATATAACACCGGGGAGCTGTTTTTT

D: NA
V: TRBV29-1
size: once
J: TRBJ2-5
CDR3: CSVETRGQETQYF
DNA: TGCAGCGTTGAGACACGCGGCCAAGAGACCCAGTACTTC

D: NA
V: TRBV4-3
size: NA
J: TRBJ1-1
CDR3: CASSQARRTGIGTEAFF
DNA: TGCGCCAGCAGCCAAGCCCGACGCACAGGGATAGGAACTGAAGCTTTCTTT

D: NA
V: TRBV7-3
size: NA
J: TRBJ1-2
CDR3: CASSYGGSGGYTF
DNA: TGTGCCAGCAGCTACGGCGGTTCGGGGGGCTACACCTTC

D: NA
V: TRBV6-2/TRBV6-3
size: NA
J: TRBJ2-2
CDR3: CASSNAGIGTGELFF
DNA: TGTGCCAGCAGCAACGCGGGGATTGGCACCGGGGAGCTGTTTTTT

D: NA
V: TRBV6-2/TRBV6-3
size: NA
J: TRBJ2-7
CDR3: CASSYGGRWEQYF
DNA: TGTGCCAGCAGTTACGGAGGAAGATGGGAGCAGTACTTC

D: NA
V: TRBV20-1
size: NA
J: TRBJ1-6
CDR3: CSAVARGNHNSPLHF
DNA: TGCAGTGCCGTGGCAAGGGGGAACCATAATTCACCCCTCCACTTT

D: NA
V: TRBV29-1
size: NA
J: TRBJ1-1
CDR3: CSVADEAFF
DNA: TGCAGCGTTGCCGATGAAGCTTTCTTT

D: NA
V: TRBV7-3
size: NA
J: TRBJ2-1
CDR3: CASSSGRGSEQFF
DNA: TGTGCCAGCAGCTCCGGTCGTGGAAGCGAGCAGTTCTTC

D: TRBD1
V: TRBV19
size: NA
J: TRBJ1-5
CDR3: CASSPQNIQGAQPQHF
DNA: TGTGCCAGTAGCCCTCAAAACATCCAGGGGGCTCAGCCCCAGCATTTT

D: NA
V: TRBV7-3
size: NA
J: TRBJ2-2
CDR3: CASSLSRATTGELFF
DNA: TGTGCCAGCAGCTTATCCAGGGCGACCACCGGGGAGCTGTTTTTT

D: TRBD2
V: TRBV15
size: NA
J: TRBJ2-3
CDR3: CATSREERGAGTQYF
DNA: TGTGCCACCAGCAGAGAAGAGCGGGGGGCCGGAACGCAGTATTTT

D: TRBD1
V: TRBV2
size: NA
J: TRBJ1-6
CDR3: CASKTGVGVNSPLHF
DNA: TGTGCCAGTAAAACAGGGGTGGGGGTTAATTCACCCCTCCACTTT